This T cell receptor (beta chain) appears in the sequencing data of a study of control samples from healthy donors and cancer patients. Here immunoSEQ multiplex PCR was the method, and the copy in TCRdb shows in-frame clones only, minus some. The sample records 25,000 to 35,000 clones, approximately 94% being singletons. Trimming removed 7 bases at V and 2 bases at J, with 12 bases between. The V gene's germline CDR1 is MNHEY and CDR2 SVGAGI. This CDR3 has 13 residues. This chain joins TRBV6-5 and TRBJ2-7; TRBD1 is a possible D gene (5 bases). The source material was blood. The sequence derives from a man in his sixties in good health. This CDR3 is CASKSTVAYEQYF. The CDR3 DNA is TGTGCCAGCAAATCGACAGTAGCCTACGAGCAGTACTTC.